The 25 T cell receptor beta chains below come from one sample, sequenced in a study of shared clonotypes between healthy human individuals. Using immunoSEQ multiplex PCR, the repertoire was profiled, and TCRdb retains in-frame clones only, with some absent. This sample has millions of clones, with 85% to 95% found just once. Material for sequencing was naive CD4+ T cells sorted from blood. Subset given: CD45RA+ positively selected. The receptors originated from a man aged 18 to 30 in good health.

V gene TRBV6-1 combines with J gene TRBJ2-7; tentatively, D is TRBD2 (5 bases). The germline V gene encodes CDR1 MNHNS and CDR2 SASEGT. V was shortened by 0 bases and J by 12 bases, with 12 bases between the two germline ends. This CDR3 is 12 amino acids long. The CDR3: CASSEAMRESYF. CDR3 DNA: TGTGCCAGCAGTGAAGCGATGAGGGAGTCGTACTTC.

This chain joins TRBV5-4 and TRBJ2-2, with a tentative D call TRBD1 (5 bases). V was shortened by 0 bases and J by 5 bases, with 11 bases between the two germline ends. The CDR3 covers 15 residues. Germline V gene data show CDR1 as SGHNT and CDR2 as YYREEE (reference sequence). The CDR3 coding sequence is TGTGCCAGCAGCTTGGGGGGCAGACCGACCGGGGAGCTGTTTTTT. Its translation is CASSLGGRPTGELFF.

The V and J genes are TRBV6-5 and TRBJ2-7; D is undetermined. CDR3 length equals 14 residues. Germline CDR1 is MNHEY and CDR2 is SVGAGI. V lost 2 bases and J lost 1, with 9 bases in between. CDR3 DNA sequence: TGTGCCAGCAGTTACGATCGTGAGTCCTACGAGCAGTACTTC. It yields the protein CASSYDRESYEQYF.

In its sample, this clone was seen once. This chain links TRBV5-1 with TRBJ2-3; 8 nucleotides match TRBD1. CDR1 SGHRS and CDR2 YFSETQ come from the germline V gene. This CDR3 has 15 residues. V shed 5 bases and J 2 bases; nucleotides not matched to a gene: 7. This chain's CDR3 is CASRMTGAITDTQYF. CDR3 DNA: TGCGCCAGCAGGATGACAGGGGCGATCACAGATACGCAGTATTTT.

As to this clone: The sample carries other DNA sequences with the same CDR3. This chain joins TRBV5-1 and TRBJ2-1; D is uncertain. V was shortened by 2 bases and J by 7 bases, with 4 bases between the two germline ends. The CDR3 totals 11 residues. Germline V gene lookup returns CDR1 SGHRS and CDR2 YFSETQ. In nucleotides, the CDR3 is TGCGCCAGCAGCTTAGAGAATGAGCAGTTCTTC. Translation gives CASSLENEQFF.

V gene TRBV7-6 combines with J gene TRBJ2-1; 9 bases fit TRBD1. This CDR3 region has 14 residues. V shed 5 bases and J 7 bases; nucleotides not matched to a gene: 6. Looked up from germline, CDR1 is SGHVS and CDR2 is FNYEAQ. CDR3 protein: CASSLDRGGNEQFF. The CDR3 DNA follows: TGTGCCAGCAGCCTGGACAGGGGAGGGAATGAGCAGTTCTTC.

This chain uses TRBV19 with TRBJ2-7; the match to TRBD2 covers 8 bases. Germline V lookup: CDR1 LNHDA, CDR2 SQIVND (reference sequence). The length of the CDR3 is 17 residues. J gave up 5 bases and V 5 bases, and 17 bases lay outside the gene matches. CDR3 amino acids: CASSPDWGPGGRHEQYF. In nucleotides, the CDR3 is TGTGCCAGTAGTCCCGATTGGGGCCCGGGGGGGCGTCACGAGCAGTACTTC.

This sequence joins TRBV6-5 and TRBJ2-7, with 9 bases aligning to TRBD1. The germline V gene has CDR1 MNHEY and CDR2 SVGAGI. The CDR3 extends over 14 amino acids. V shed 6 bases and J 2 bases; nucleotides not matched to a gene: 5. CDR3 amino acids: CASSNRGPTYEQYF. The CDR3, as DNA: TGTGCCAGCAGCAACAGGGGGCCGACCTACGAGCAGTACTTC.

V usage is TRBV27 and J usage is TRBJ2-7; the D is unclear. Germline V CDR1 and CDR2: MNHEY, SMNVEV (reference sequence). The CDR3 has 11 amino acids. The V end was cut by 8 bases, the J end by 7 bases, with 12 bases between. The DNA of the CDR3 is TGTGCCAGCCGAAGAAAAGGGGAGCAGTACTTC. This gives the protein CASRRKGEQYF.

The chain combines TRBV10-3 with TRBJ1-2, with 9 bases identical to TRBD1. V shed 3 bases, J shed 6 bases, and the junction held 5 bases outside the gene matches. CDR1 ENHRY and CDR2 SYGVKD come from the germline V gene. The CDR3 consists of 14 residues. CDR3 in DNA: TGTGCCATCAGTGATCGGACAGGGGAAGATGGCTACACCTTC. Translated: CAISDRTGEDGYTF.

The chain uses TRBV7-9 and TRBJ2-3; 11 nucleotides match TRBD2. Germline V lookup: CDR1 SEHNR, CDR2 FQNEAQ (reference sequence). The CDR3 extends over 19 amino acids. V shed 1 base and J 5 bases; nucleotides not matched to a gene: 14. CDR3 sequence reads: CASSLGRGGLAAFGDTQYF. For the CDR3, the DNA is TGTGCCAGCAGCTTAGGGCGAGGGGGACTAGCGGCTTTTGGAGATACGCAGTATTTT.

V usage is TRBV7-8 and J usage is TRBJ1-6; no firm D call. V dropped 5 bases and J dropped 9 bases, with 8 bases sitting between them. The germline V gene encodes CDR1 SGHVS and CDR2 FQNEAQ. The CDR3 is 12 amino acids. CDR3 region: CASSITSSPLHF. The CDR3 DNA is TGTGCCAGCAGCATCACAAGTTCACCCCTCCACTTT.

The chain joins TRBV10-3 to TRBJ2-7; 9 nucleotides match TRBD1. Germline loops: CDR1 ENHRY, CDR2 SYGVKD. The CDR3 runs 15 residues. Unmatched junction bases numbered 6, after V lost 6 bases and J lost 0 bases. The CDR3 DNA follows: TGTGCCATCAGCCAGGACAGGGGTCCCTCCTACGAGCAGTACTTC. Protein sequence: CAISQDRGPSYEQYF.

The CDR3 DNA follows: TGTGCCAGCAGCGTACGGGACAGTTTGGAAGCTTTCTTT. It translates to CASSVRDSLEAFF. V is TRBV14 and J is TRBJ1-1; the match to TRBD1 covers 7 bases. J gave up 8 bases and V 5 bases, and 8 bases lay outside the gene matches. This CDR3 contains 13 residues. Germline CDR1 is SGHDN and CDR2 is FVKESK.

V gene TRBV5-4 combines with J gene TRBJ1-2; 7 nucleotides match TRBD1. Trimming removed 3 bases from V and 5 bases from J; junction bases left unmatched: 4. The CDR3 has 13 amino acids. The germline CDR1 and CDR2 sequences are SGHNT and YYREEE (reference sequence). In nucleotides, the CDR3 is TGTGCCAGCAGCTCGGAGGGGGCTTATGGCTACACCTTC. Protein product: CASSSEGAYGYTF.

This clone was counted between two and nine times. The J gene is TRBJ1-5, the V gene TRBV4-1; no clear D gene. The CDR3 loop spans 15 amino acids. Germline loops: CDR1 MGHRA, CDR2 YSYEKL. V lost 0 bases and J 0 bases, leaving 6 bases between the germline ends. In nucleotides, the CDR3 is TGCGCCAGCAGCCAAGACACCAGTAGCAATCAGCCCCAGCATTTT. Translated, it gives CASSQDTSSNQPQHF.

The rearrangement uses TRBV10-3 and TRBJ1-2; unclear D gene. V was shortened by 2 bases and J by 2 bases, with 9 bases between the two germline ends. Germline lookup yields CDR1 ENHRY and CDR2 SYGVKD. The CDR3 extends over 14 amino acids. The CDR3 here is CAISERRDNYGYTF. The CDR3 region has the DNA TGTGCCATCAGTGAGCGTCGAGACAACTATGGCTACACCTTC.

The genes are TRBV28 and TRBJ1-1; D is undetermined. Trimming shortened V by 4 bases and J by 10 bases, and 16 bases separated the two germline ends. The germline gives CDR1 MDHEN, CDR2 SYDVKM. The CDR3 is 13 residues long. Here the CDR3 reads CASSSRLDPRAFF. Written as DNA, the CDR3 is TGTGCCAGCAGTTCACGGCTGGACCCTCGAGCTTTCTTT.

V usage is TRBV5-4 and J usage is TRBJ1-4; 9 positions agree with TRBD1. Germline V gene data show CDR1 as SGHNT and CDR2 as YYREEE (reference sequence). With 4 bases clipped from V and 8 bases from J, the junction kept 9 bases outside the gene matches. CDR3 length: 15 amino acids. The CDR3 sequence is CASSQRDRVREKLFF. Written as DNA, the CDR3 is TGTGCCAGCAGCCAACGGGACAGGGTTAGGGAAAAACTGTTTTTT.

The V gene is TRBV6-5, the J gene TRBJ2-5, with D possibly being TRBD2 (6 bases). This CDR3 region has 13 residues. V dropped 6 bases and J dropped 4 bases, with 12 bases sitting between them. Germline loops: CDR1 MNHEY, CDR2 SVGAGI. The CDR3 coding sequence is TGTGCCAGCAGACTACTAGCATCAGAGACCCAGTACTTC. Its translation: CASRLLASETQYF.

The chain has TRBV7-9 and TRBJ2-1; D is unclear. Between the trimmed V and J ends, which lost 0 bases and 10 bases, there was a span of 10 bases. CDR1 and CDR2 from the germline V gene are SEHNR and FQNEAQ (reference sequence). The CDR3 covers 13 residues. The CDR3 DNA is TGTGCCAGCAGCTTAGCAAATGTGGGAGAGCAGTTCTTC. Protein sequence: CASSLANVGEQFF.

This chain connects TRBV4-1 to TRBJ2-3; possibly TRBD1 for D (5 bases). The CDR3 extends over 22 amino acids. From germline, CDR1 is MGHRA and CDR2 YSYEKL. The ends were cut back, 0 bases at V and 2 bases at J, with 30 bases in the middle. CDR3: CASSQDRAREPRARALTDTQYF. In DNA, the CDR3 is TGCGCCAGCAGCCAAGATAGGGCCCGAGAACCCAGAGCCAGGGCCCTCACAGATACGCAGTATTTT.

In this sample, this clone turned up once. V gene TRBV2 combines with J gene TRBJ2-2; D remains ambiguous. CDR1 is SNHLY, CDR2 FYNNEI, per germline. The CDR3 totals 12 residues. Trimming removed 6 bases from V and 3 bases from J, with 5 bases in between. CDR3 in DNA: TGTGCCAGCAGCGCTTACACCGGGGAGCTGTTTTTT. Translation gives CASSAYTGELFF.

Details on this clone: One end of the junction fails to match germline, which may point to a read error. The genes are TRBV11-3 and TRBJ1-1, with TRBD1 as a possible D gene (5 bases). CDR3 length: 17 amino acids. Germline V gene data show CDR1 as SGHNT and CDR2 as YENEEA. CDR3 region: CASSLGTPGTPDTEAFF. As DNA, the CDR3 is TGTGCCAGCAGTTTAGGAACGCCCGGGACCCCCGACACTGAAGCTTTCTTT.

CDR3: CASSLEDRALGTQYF. The CDR3 bases are TGCGCCAGCAGCTTGGAGGACAGGGCTCTTGGGACCCAGTACTTC. This sequence joins TRBV5-1 and TRBJ2-5; 8 positions match TRBD1. The ends lost 0 bases at V and 7 bases at J; junction bases unmatched: 8. This CDR3 comprises 15 residues. CDR1 is SGHRS and CDR2 is YFSETQ in the germline V gene.